This T cell receptor beta chain comes out of a study of T cells after yellow fever vaccination. Trimming took 2 bases from V and 8 from J; bases not matched to a gene: 4. Germline CDR1 reads MNHEY; CDR2 reads SVGAGI. CDR3 length equals 13 residues. TCRdb reprocessed the 5' RACE reads with MiXCR, giving one entry per CDR3 protein. Of about 340,000 distinct CDR3 sequences in the sample, 3.5% to 4.5% were seen once. This clonotype was seen a few times. The material sequenced was PBMCs, taken 5 days after the yellow fever booster vaccination. This chain connects TRBV6-5 to TRBJ1-2; 8 bases match TRBD1. The sequence was obtained from a man in his late teens or twenties who received the YFV17D yellow fever vaccine. The CDR3 nucleotides read TGTGCCAGCAGTTACGCAGGGGGCGAGGGCTACACCTTC. This sequence encodes CASSYAGGEGYTF.